The 25 T cell receptor beta chains below were found in one sample sequenced in a study of cytomegalovirus exposure and HLA in healthy donors. Amplification used 60 Vbeta primers and 13 Jbeta primers. Clones were sequenced by immunoSEQ multiplex PCR, and TCRdb holds only the in-frame ones, with some missing. There are roughly 200,000 clones in the sample; about 80% occur only once, and roughly 3.6% lies in the top ten. Sequencing input: PBMCs. Every receptor here comes from an older woman in good health and CMV-seropositive.

V gene TRBV5-4 combines with J gene TRBJ2-7, with 9 bases aligning to TRBD1. This CDR3 spans 17 amino acids. V lost 0 bases to trimming and J lost 0 bases; unmatched junction nucleotides: 7. Per the germline V gene, CDR1 is SGHNT and CDR2 is YYREEE (reference sequence). CDR3 DNA sequence: TGTGCCAGCAGCTTGGCCCAGGGACAGGGCTACTCCTACGAGCAGTACTTC. Its translation: CASSLAQGQGYSYEQYF.

The chain's CDR3 is CASSLRGLNYGYTF. Written as DNA, the CDR3 is TGTGCCAGCAGTCTGAGGGGGCTTAACTATGGCTACACCTTC. This chain links TRBV6-5 with TRBJ1-2, with 7 bases lining up with TRBD1. The V gene's germline CDR1 is MNHEY and CDR2 SVGAGI. Unmatched junction bases numbered 4, after V lost 5 bases and J lost 1 base. This CDR3 has 14 amino acids.

The CDR3 reads CASSLAGQGAMGQYF. The DNA of the CDR3 is TGTGCCAGCAGCTTGGCGGGACAGGGGGCTATGGGGCAGTACTTC. The chain employs TRBV5-6 and TRBJ2-7, with 12 bases fitting TRBD1. Germline trimming cut 0 bases from V and 9 bases from J; bases unmatched to any gene: 7. Germline CDR1 reads SGHDT; CDR2 reads YYEEEE. The CDR3 covers 15 residues.

The CDR3 reads CATGQVVSYEQYF. In nucleotides, the CDR3 is TGTGCCACCGGACAGGTAGTATCCTACGAGCAGTACTTC. This chain connects TRBV10-3 to TRBJ2-7; 7 bases are shared with TRBD1. Germline-derived CDR1 and CDR2 are ENHRY and SYGVKD. The CDR3 totals 13 residues. Losses at the gene ends were 10 bases for V and 1 base for J; bases not matched to a gene: 7.

V gene TRBV18 combines with J gene TRBJ1-5; D may be TRBD1 (6 bases). There are 15 residues in the CDR3. Germline assignment: CDR1 KGHSH and CDR2 LQKENI. Trimming took off 4 bases at V and 4 bases at J, with 14 bases between the two ends. Here the CDR3 DNA reads TGTGCCAGCTCACGGAAGGACAGCGAGAATCAGCCCCAGCATTTT. Translated: CASSRKDSENQPQHF.

The chain employs TRBV19 and TRBJ1-5; D ambiguous. The CDR3 covers 17 residues. V was shortened by 5 bases and J by 6 bases, with 23 bases between the two germline ends. The germline V gene encodes CDR1 LNHDA and CDR2 SQIVND (reference sequence). CDR3 coding DNA: TGTGCCAGTAGTCCTCGCCTCGCGATAGCGACGGGTCAGCCCCAGCATTTT. Translated, it gives CASSPRLAIATGQPQHF.

V is TRBV19 and J is TRBJ1-2, with a weak D call TRBD1 (6 bases). The ends were cut back, 9 bases at V and 4 bases at J, with 15 bases in the middle. CDR1 and CDR2 from the germline V gene are LNHDA and SQIVND (reference sequence). The CDR3 has 13 residues. The CDR3 reads CASEPGDGYGYTF. The CDR3 DNA is TGTGCCAGCGAACCAGGGGATGGCTATGGCTACACCTTC.

V and J are TRBV30 and TRBJ2-7; no definite D call. The V gene's germline CDR1 is GTSNPN and CDR2 SVGIG (reference sequence). V lost 1 base and J 1 base, leaving 2 bases between the germline ends. This CDR3 comprises 11 residues. DNA of the CDR3: TGTGCCTGGAGTGCTTCCTACGAGCAGTACTTC. It is translated as CAWSASYEQYF.

The chain joins TRBV30 to TRBJ1-4, with no clear D. The CDR3 runs to 13 residues. Trimming shortened V by 2 bases and J by 7 bases, and 11 bases separated the two germline ends. CDR1 and CDR2 (germline): GTSNPN, SVGIG (reference sequence). In nucleotides, the CDR3 is TGTGCCTGGAGTCGCAGGCTTCGTGAAAAACTGTTTTTT. Translation: CAWSRRLREKLFF.

The V gene is TRBV19, the J gene TRBJ2-3; 10 positions match TRBD2. Germline-derived CDR1 and CDR2 are LNHDA and SQIVND (reference sequence). The V and J ends lost 3 bases and 4 bases, in that order; junction bases with no gene match: 10. The CDR3 totals 17 residues. The CDR3 spells CASSMELAGAGADTQYF. The CDR3 nucleotides are TGTGCCAGTAGTATGGAGCTAGCGGGAGCGGGGGCAGATACGCAGTATTTT.

The genes are TRBV27 and TRBJ2-7; D might be TRBD1 (5 bases). The CDR3 spans 13 residues. Germline CDR1 is MNHEY and CDR2 is SMNVEV (reference sequence). Deletions cut 5 bases from V and 2 bases from J, with 10 bases between. The CDR3 DNA reads TGTGCCAGCAGTGGGGCGTCAGCCTACGAGCAGTACTTC. This encodes CASSGASAYEQYF.

J is TRBJ2-7 and V is TRBV5-1; 7 nucleotides match TRBD1. After removal of 3 bases from V and 4 bases from J, the junction contained 10 bases not matched to a gene. The CDR3 covers 15 residues. Per the germline V gene, CDR1 is SGHRS and CDR2 is YFSETQ. This chain's CDR3 is CASSSRQGGSYEQYF. CDR3 sequence (DNA): TGCGCCAGCAGCTCCCGACAGGGTGGGTCTTACGAGCAGTACTTC.

The rearrangement links TRBV5-1 to TRBJ2-5, with 7 bases that match TRBD1. The CDR3 totals 16 residues. CDR1 and CDR2 (germline): SGHRS, YFSETQ. V lost 3 bases, J lost 2 bases, and 10 bases stayed unmatched. CDR3 in DNA: TGCGCCAGCAGCTGGATAACTAAACAGGGGCAAGAGACCCAGTACTTC. Protein product: CASSWITKQGQETQYF.

This clone came up once. The chain employs TRBV4-2 and TRBJ1-2; no definite D call. CDR3 length: 16 amino acids. The V and J ends lost 0 bases and 2 bases respectively, with 13 bases between them. The germline V gene has CDR1 LGHNA and CDR2 YNFKEQ. CDR3 nucleotide sequence: TGTGCCAGCAGCCAAGATCCGGGGTCGGGAAACTATGGCTACACCTTC. Its protein is CASSQDPGSGNYGYTF.

The chain employs TRBV6-5 and TRBJ2-1; unclear D gene. V was trimmed by 6 bases and J by 1 base, leaving 4 bases between them. CDR1 MNHEY and CDR2 SVGAGI come from the germline V gene. The length of the CDR3 is 12 residues. The CDR3 region is CASRQSYNEQFF. In DNA form, the CDR3 reads TGTGCCAGCAGACAATCCTACAATGAGCAGTTCTTC.

This chain joins TRBV9 and TRBJ2-5, with D perhaps TRBD2 (5 bases). The V end was cut by 4 bases, the J end by 4 bases, with 11 bases between. Looked up from germline, CDR1 is SGDLS and CDR2 is YYNGEE. This CDR3 spans 13 amino acids. CDR3 nucleotide sequence: TGTGCCAGCAGCCACGTCGGGGTAGAGACCCAGTACTTC. Amino acid sequence: CASSHVGVETQYF.

This clone was recorded only once. CDR3 DNA sequence: TGCGCCAGCAGCTTGACTAGCACAGATACGCAGTATTTT. Translating gives CASSLTSTDTQYF. V and J are TRBV5-1 and TRBJ2-3; D is ambiguous. This CDR3 has 13 amino acids. Germline CDR1 reads SGHRS; CDR2 reads YFSETQ. V lost 1 base to trimming and J lost 0 bases, with 3 bases between them.

The J gene is TRBJ2-5, the V gene TRBV13, with D possibly TRBD2 on 6 matching bases. Germline-derived CDR1 and CDR2 are PRHDT and FYEKMQ (reference sequence). V was trimmed by 5 bases and J by 4 bases, leaving 20 bases between them. The CDR3 is made up of 16 amino acids. The CDR3 DNA sequence: TGTGCCAGCAGCAACTCGAGGTCCGGAGGGCCAGAGACCCAGTACTTC. Amino acid sequence: CASSNSRSGGPETQYF.

The chain has TRBV30 and TRBJ2-5, with TRBD2 matching over 7 bases. Germline CDR1 GTSNPN, CDR2 SVGIG (reference sequence). This CDR3 comprises 16 residues. V shed 0 bases, J shed 5 bases, and the junction held 12 bases outside the gene matches. CDR3 bases: TGTGCCTGGAGTGTACTGGCTAGCGGAATGAGGGAGACCCAGTACTTC. Its translation is CAWSVLASGMRETQYF. The full variable domain, its missing parts supplied by reference TRBV30 and TRBJ2-5, is SQTIHQWPATLVQPVGSPLSLECTVEGTSNPNLYWYRQAAGRGLQLLFYSVGIGQISSEVPQNLSASRPQDRQFILSSKKLLLSDSGFYLCAWSVLASGMRETQYFGPGTRLLVL.

The chain carries TRBV5-6 and TRBJ1-1, with D possibly TRBD1 on 5 matching bases. The CDR3 spans 14 residues. V lost 6 bases, J lost 2 bases, and 14 bases lay in between. Germline lookup yields CDR1 SGHDT and CDR2 YYEEEE. The CDR3 reads CASTVRGRNTEAFF. The CDR3 nucleotides are TGTGCCAGCACCGTTAGGGGCAGAAACACTGAAGCTTTCTTT.

This chain links TRBV5-1 with TRBJ1-6; D may be TRBD1 (6 bases). V dropped 0 bases and J dropped 10 bases, with 11 bases sitting between them. The germline gives CDR1 SGHRS, CDR2 YFSETQ. The CDR3 is 14 residues long. CDR3 residues: CASSLGGGGSPLHF. CDR3 coding DNA: TGCGCCAGCAGCTTGGGAGGGGGTGGGTCACCCCTCCACTTT.

The sample holds a few counts of this clone. CDR3 region: CASSLGGAGGVADTQYF. CDR3 coding DNA: TGTGCCAGCAGTCTGGGCGGAGCGGGGGGGGTCGCAGATACGCAGTATTTT. The chain employs TRBV5-4 and TRBJ2-3; 10 bases agree with TRBD2. The V segment lost 5 bases and the J segment 4 bases; nucleotides outside the gene matches: 13. This CDR3 contains 17 residues. Germline CDR1 reads SGHNT; CDR2 reads YYREEE (reference sequence).

In its sample, this clone was seen a few times. CDR3 loop: CASSVPGLGGPPYEQYF. In DNA form, the CDR3 reads TGTGCCAGCAGTGTCCCGGGTTTGGGGGGACCACCCTACGAGCAGTACTTC. The rearrangement links TRBV6-4 to TRBJ2-7; TRBD2 is a possible D gene (6 bases). V dropped 4 bases and J dropped 2 bases, with 21 bases sitting between them. This CDR3 is 17 amino acids long. Looked up from germline, CDR1 is MRHNA and CDR2 is SNTAGT.

Notes on this clone: At the DNA level, this CDR3 is encoded by other sequences in the same sample as well. The chain recombines TRBV27 with TRBJ1-1; 8 bases are shared with TRBD1. The CDR3 spans 14 residues. CDR1 and CDR2 from the germline V gene are MNHEY and SMNVEV (reference sequence). The trim removed 2 bases at V and 2 bases at J, leaving 1 base unmatched. CDR3 sequence: CASSLGQGNTEAFF. CDR3 nucleotide sequence: TGTGCCAGCAGTTTAGGACAGGGAAACACTGAAGCTTTCTTT.

The rearrangement uses TRBV2 and TRBJ1-5, with D tentatively TRBD1 (5 bases). This CDR3 has 16 amino acids. The germline V gene has CDR1 SNHLY and CDR2 FYNNEI. V was cut by 6 bases and J by 4 bases, with 19 bases left in between. CDR3 loop: CASRETRGVGNQPQHF. The CDR3 DNA sequence: TGTGCCAGCAGAGAAACGCGGGGGGTAGGAAATCAGCCCCAGCATTTT.